This is a list of T cell receptor beta chains from one sample in a study of T cells in Graves' hyperthyroidism and ophthalmopathy. TCRdb reanalysed the multiplex PCR reads using MiXCR and keeps one entry per CDR3 protein. The data show about 350,000 distinct CDR3 sequences, with around a sixth seen just once and roughly a sixth held by the top ten. The sequenced sample was blood. The receptors here all came from a woman aged 35 to 49 with Graves' ophthalmopathy. Each CDR3 is given with its conserved first and last residue. The D gene is left open where the match is weak. Expanded clones get a size class; other rows say once, few or many, or leave the size out.

many	TRBV2	.	TRBJ2-7	CASSVGGFQGYEQYF	TGTGCCAGCAGTGTGGGGGGATTCCAGGGATACGAGCAGTACTTC
many	TRBV27	.	TRBJ1-1	CASSWGTGNTEAFF	TGTGCCAGCAGTTGGGGAACAGGGAACACTGAAGCTTTCTTT
many	TRBV12-3/TRBV12-4	TRBD1	TRBJ1-6	CASSPRGQGAANSPLHF	TGTGCCAGCAGTCCCCGGGGACAGGGGGCAGCTAATTCACCCCTCCACTTT
many	TRBV19	.	TRBJ1-5	CASSTGQSYSNQPQHF	TGTGCCAGTAGTACTGGACAGTCGTATAGCAATCAGCCCCAGCATTTT
many	TRBV5-1	TRBD2	TRBJ2-5	CASSWGGSGETQYF	TGCGCCAGCAGCTGGGGCGGGAGTGGCGAGACCCAGTACTTC
many	TRBV12-5	.	TRBJ2-5	CASGFVVGQYQETQYF	TGTGCTAGTGGTTTCGTCGTCGGCCAGTACCAAGAGACCCAGTACTTC
many	TRBV6-2/TRBV6-3	.	TRBJ2-2	CASSHRTPANTGELFF	TGTGCCAGCAGTCACCGGACCCCCGCGAACACCGGGGAGCTGTTTTTT
many	TRBV27	.	TRBJ2-2	CASSLRPYTGELFF	TGTGCCAGCAGTTTGCGACCATACACCGGGGAGCTGTTTTTT
many	TRBV20-1	TRBD1	TRBJ1-1	CSATGTGHTEAFF	TGCAGTGCTACCGGGACAGGACACACTGAAGCTTTCTTT
.	TRBV3-1	.	TRBJ1-2	CASSQEGGLGYTF	TGTGCCAGCAGCCAAGAGGGGGGATTAGGCTACACCTTC
many	TRBV28	.	TRBJ1-5	CASSHMAQDYSNQPQHF	TGTGCCAGCAGTCATATGGCACAAGATTATAGCAATCAGCCCCAGCATTTT
.	TRBV7-2	TRBD2	TRBJ2-7	CASSIAGATYEQYF	TGTGCCAGCAGCATAGCGGGGGCGACCTACGAGCAGTACTTC
many	TRBV7-8	.	TRBJ1-1	CASSFSWGRRLNTEAFF	TGTGCCAGCAGCTTTTCTTGGGGACGGCGATTGAACACTGAAGCTTTCTTT
many	TRBV28	.	TRBJ1-1	CASSLAGKNTEAFF	TGTGCCAGCAGTTTGGCAGGAAAGAACACTGAAGCTTTCTTT
many	TRBV11-1	TRBD2	TRBJ2-5	CASSLAGGGRGDTQYF	TGTGCCAGCAGCTTAGCGGGAGGCGGGAGAGGTGATACCCAGTACTTC
many	TRBV7-8	TRBD2	TRBJ2-2	CASRVGTTHTGELFF	TGTGCCAGCAGGGTCGGGACTACCCACACCGGGGAGCTGTTTTTT
many	TRBV19	.	TRBJ1-5	CASTVGRYNQPQHF	TGTGCCAGTACCGTCGGACGCTACAATCAGCCCCAGCATTTT
.	TRBV12-3/TRBV12-4	TRBD1	TRBJ2-4	CASSLEGQGEVAKNIQHF	TGTGCCAGCAGCCTTGAAGGACAGGGGGAGGTAGCCAAAAACATTCAGCACTTC
many	TRBV7-2	TRBD1	TRBJ2-3	CASSLPGQEIGTDTQYF	TGTGCCAGCAGCCTACCGGGACAGGAGATAGGCACAGATACGCAGTATTTT
many	TRBV5-1	.	TRBJ1-6	CASSSIGQDVANNSPLHF	TGCGCCAGCAGCTCGATCGGACAAGATGTCGCAAATAATTCACCCCTCCACTTT
.	TRBV3-1	.	TRBJ2-2	CASSQDPEGELFF	TGTGCCAGCAGCCAAGATCCGGAAGGGGAGCTGTTTTTT
many	TRBV4-1	.	TRBJ1-5	CASSPYTGDQPQHF	TGCGCCAGCAGCCCTTATACAGGAGATCAGCCCCAGCATTTT
many	TRBV4-3	.	TRBJ2-7	CASSQGEGLTNEQYF	TGCGCCAGCAGCCAAGGGGAAGGACTGACCAACGAGCAGTACTTC
few	TRBV28	.	TRBJ1-5	CASSPPRTAQPQHF	TGTGCCAGCAGTCCACCTCGGACGGCCCAGCCCCAGCATTTT